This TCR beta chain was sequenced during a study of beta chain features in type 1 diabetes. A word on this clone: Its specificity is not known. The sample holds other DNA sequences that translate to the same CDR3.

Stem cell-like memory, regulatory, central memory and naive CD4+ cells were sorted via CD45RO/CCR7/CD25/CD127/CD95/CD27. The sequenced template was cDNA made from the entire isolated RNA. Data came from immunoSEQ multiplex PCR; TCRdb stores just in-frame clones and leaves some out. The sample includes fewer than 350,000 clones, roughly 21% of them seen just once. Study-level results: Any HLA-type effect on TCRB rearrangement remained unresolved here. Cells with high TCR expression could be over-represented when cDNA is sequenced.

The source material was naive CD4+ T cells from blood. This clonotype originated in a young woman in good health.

The CDR3 protein is CASSPGRDSNQPQHF. CDR3 nucleotides: TGTGCCAGCTCACCGGGCAGGGATAGCAATCAGCCCCAGCATTTT. The V and J genes are TRBV18 and TRBJ1-5; D is perhaps TRBD1 (5 bases). The V end was cut by 3 bases, the J end by 0 bases, with 9 bases between. The CDR3 is 15 residues long. Germline CDR1 and CDR2: KGHSH and LQKENI.